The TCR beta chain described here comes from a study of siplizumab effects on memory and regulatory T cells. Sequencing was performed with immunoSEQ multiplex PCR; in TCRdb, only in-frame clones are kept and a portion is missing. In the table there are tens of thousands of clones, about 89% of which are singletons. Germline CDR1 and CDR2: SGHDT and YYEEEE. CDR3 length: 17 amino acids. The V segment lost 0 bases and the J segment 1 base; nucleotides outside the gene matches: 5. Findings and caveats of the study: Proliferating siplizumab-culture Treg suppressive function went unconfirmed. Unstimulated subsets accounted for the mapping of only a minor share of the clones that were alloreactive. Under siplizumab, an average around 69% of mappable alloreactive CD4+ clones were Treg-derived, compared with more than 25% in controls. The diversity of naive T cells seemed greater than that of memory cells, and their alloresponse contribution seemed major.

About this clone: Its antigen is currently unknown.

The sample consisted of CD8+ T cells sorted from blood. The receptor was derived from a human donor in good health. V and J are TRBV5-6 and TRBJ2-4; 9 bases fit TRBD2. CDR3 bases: TGTGCCAGCAGCTTGGACCCTAGCGGGAACGCCAAAAACATTCAGTACTTC. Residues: CASSLDPSGNAKNIQYF.